Listed here is a single TCR beta chain. Its recognized antigen is unknown. It has no much larger one-base neighbor in the sample; base qualities were not kept. From cysteine to phenylalanine, the CDR3 is 20 amino acids long. This entry keeps only the CDR3 DNA: 60 bases, framed from base 1. As encoded in the germline V gene, CDR1 is SGHVS while CDR2 is FQNEAQ. V and J lose 5 bases and 5 bases, and a span of 31 bases separates them. The data are from a study of shared clonotypes between healthy human individuals (dated by TCRdb to the early 2020s). General notes on the study: The cohort included three men and two women between 18 and 49 years of age. For each donor, CD4 naive and CD4 memory were each run on three plates, CD8 naive on two plates, and CD8 memory on one plate. To estimate repertoire size and how much clonotypes are shared between individuals, the study performed deep sequencing of blood TCR repertoires from a few healthy adults. Libraries were prepared and TCR repertoires were sequenced by different laboratories using diverse techniques, in order to increase sequencing depth and limit assay-specific biases. Each donor's leukapheresis produced roughly between roughly 0.85 and 9.5 billion PBMCs.

The donors were healthy, HIV-negative adults with no recently reported acute infections or vaccinations. All donors were Caucasian adults living in Nashville, Tennessee, USA. CD4+ T cells were enriched by magnetic negative selection; naive cells were then positively selected on CD45RA, and the negative fraction formed the memory subset. Blood was collected by leukapheresis, and PBMCs were isolated by Ficoll-Histopaque density gradient centrifugation and then cryopreserved in liquid nitrogen vapor phase. Purity and quantity of every magnetically sorted T cell population were checked by analytical flow cytometry. Each sorted fraction had its genomic DNA isolated and then quantified by UV absorbance on a Nanodrop 2000c. Using the deep immunoSEQ assay, TCR CDR3 regions were amplified from genomic DNA by multiplex PCR. For each cell subset, the extracted genomic DNA was distributed evenly across all wells of several immunoSEQ 96-well plates, and each plate served as one replicate. For sorted subsets, 150 to 200 ng genomic DNA, equal to 30,000 to 35,000 T cell genomes, was loaded into each replicate PCR. Purified libraries were measured with a Qubit 3.0 fluorometer, size-checked on a Bioanalyzer 2100, and measured again with the KAPA Library Quantification kit. Every immunoSEQ 96-well plate was sequenced on a dedicated single-read 150-cycle Illumina NextSeq 550 flow cell. Regarding the original processing steps: The immunoSEQ output contained only junctional sequences without quality scores, so filtering could not match that applied to full-length reads. Sequences were annotated with PyIR, a Python wrapper for IgBLAST v1.9, and V/J genes and CDR3 were assigned using IMGT germline references. Reads were removed for weak V/J assignments (E-value above 1e-6), missing CDR3, stop codons, out-of-frame junctions, or ambiguous translated residues. A V3J clonotype was defined by an identical inferred V gene, J gene, and CDR3 amino acid sequence. Percentage overlap between repertoires was computed as shared unique clonotypes divided by the size of the smaller repertoire. RTK rarefaction, the Chao1 estimator, and Recon v2.1 estimates of unobserved clonotypes were used to assess repertoire richness. For all TCRbeta clonotypes obtained by the gDNA method from a few donors, generation probabilities were computed with OLGA. This is the immuneACCESS table as TCRdb keeps it, with only in-frame sequences that have V and J called. A part of the clones is gone; compared with another copy, unresolved V genes explain less than half, and the rest is unexplained. V, J and clone size are those of that table, while D and trimming were read from the DNA. Within this sample are about 2.3 million clones, with about 92% of them counted one time only. Approximately 0.4% of the sample goes to the ten largest clones.

Points the paper makes about the study in general: Naive subsets generally had larger estimated clonotype richness than memory subsets did. Higher generation probabilities were observed for clonotypes shared by all four sorted-subset donors than for non-shared clonotypes. The small number of donors limited the genetic and exposure-history diversity represented. Only blood was sampled, and tissue TCR repertoires likely differ from those in blood. Based on pairwise subsampling, the degree of clonotype sharing among donors was expected to be affected by sequencing depth. Sharing across four donors was observed for 5% to 6.5% of naive CD4, over 3% of naive CD8, roughly 2.4% of memory CD4, and roughly 0.4% of memory CD8 clonotypes. Incomplete sequencing was indicated by rarefaction of sorted-subset datasets, despite the large sequencing depth.

The TCR originated in a man younger than 35 in good health. Some clones in this sample may be carry-over from other donors' samples. Source material: naive CD4+ T cells from PBMCs. The cell subset or site label here, explained by the study, means: CD45RA+ positively selected. The chain is encoded by TRBV7-8 joined to TRBJ2-4; the D gene is perhaps TRBD1, from 6 matching bases. The sequenced DNA is TGTGCCAGCAGCCGATTAGGACAGTCGTTATCCCTAGCCAGAGAAAACATTCAGTACTTC. The resulting protein is CASSRLGQSLSLARENIQYF. With the portions outside the CDR3 filled from the reference TRBV7-8 and TRBJ2-4 genes, the complete variable region becomes GAGVSQSPRYKVAKRGQDVALRCDPISGHVSLFWYQQALGQGPEFLTYFQNEAQLDKSGLPSDRFFAERPEGSVSTLKIQRTQQEDSAVYLCASSRLGQSLSLARENIQYFGAGTRLSVL.